This T cell receptor beta chain is drawn from a study of human T cells and chemical hapten exposure. Time point: patch test 2, 6 weeks after DPC sensitization. Treatment of the sample: therapeutic diphenylcyclopropenone sensitization with weekly scalp DPC. Extraction yielded total RNA from whole blood (unfractionated). This clonotype was counted at least ten times. Each CDR3 protein is one row after TCRdb ran MiXCR on the RACE reads. Found here are fewer than 85,000 distinct CDR3 sequences, 11% of them singletons; the top ten hold 1.5% to 2%. The ends were cut back, 5 bases at V and 0 bases at J, with 10 bases in the middle. CDR3 length: 14 residues. Germline CDR1 reads MNHEY; CDR2 reads SVGEGT.

The chain joins TRBV6-2 or TRBV6-3 to TRBJ1-1; D remains ambiguous. The source of this sequence is a young man with alopecia areata. Some clones in this sample may be carry-over from other donors' samples. The sequencing used whole blood, collected in connection with sensitization to the hapten diphenylcyclopropenone (DPC). CDR3 residues: CASSPQIVNTEAFF. The CDR3 coding sequence is TGTGCCAGCAGTCCCCAAATAGTGAACACTGAAGCTTTCTTT.